These 26 T cell receptor beta chains were all obtained from the same sample, sequenced in a study of shared clonotypes between healthy human individuals. Terminally differentiated effector memory CD45RA+ cells were left out of the naive CD8 fraction, which was CD45RO-negative and positively selected for CCR7. Profiling relied on immunoSEQ multiplex PCR, and the TCRdb table lists in-frame clones only, not all of them. The data show roughly 2 million clones, 85% to 95% seen once. Material for sequencing was naive CD8+ T cells sorted from blood. Every receptor here comes from a man between 18 and 29 years old in good health.

The V gene is TRBV19, the J gene TRBJ1-2; 8 bases map to TRBD1. This CDR3 spans 14 amino acids. J lost 7 bases, V lost 7 bases, and 11 bases had no gene match. Germline CDR1 and CDR2: LNHDA and SQIVND (reference sequence). CDR3 sequence: CASTITGTGFGYTF. In DNA, the CDR3 is TGTGCCAGTACCATAACTGGGACAGGTTTTGGCTACACCTTC.

CDR3 sequence: CASSQGGQYDEQFF. CDR3 coding DNA: TGCGCCAGCAGCCAAGGGGGACAGTACGATGAGCAGTTCTTC. This chain connects TRBV4-1 to TRBJ2-1, with 7 positions matching TRBD1. V was clipped by 1 base and J by 8 bases; unmatched bases: 5. The germline V gene encodes CDR1 MGHRA and CDR2 YSYEKL. The length of the CDR3 is 14 residues.

Remarks on this clone: This CDR3 is also generated by other DNA sequences in the sample. This sequence joins TRBV7-9 and TRBJ1-5; no clear D gene. The CDR3 covers 12 residues. Germline assignment: CDR1 SEHNR and CDR2 FQNEAQ (reference sequence). Trimming took 6 bases from V and 4 from J, leaving 7 bases between them. The CDR3 sequence is CASSSGNQPQHF. Written as DNA, the CDR3 is TGTGCCAGCAGTTCAGGAAATCAGCCCCAGCATTTT.

The chain combines TRBV11-3 with TRBJ2-7, with 8 bases lining up with TRBD1. Germline lookup yields CDR1 SGHNT and CDR2 YENEEA. The CDR3 has 15 amino acids. V dropped 5 bases and J dropped 2; count of bases not matched to a gene: 8. The CDR3 DNA is TGTGCCAGCAGCACCGGACAGGGACCGACCTACGAGCAGTACTTC. As protein: CASSTGQGPTYEQYF.

On this clone itself: A junction boundary mismatches the germline segment, possibly from a read error. This CDR3 is CASSDGITYEKLFF. CDR3 DNA: TGTGCCAGCAGCGATGGGATAACTTATGAAAAACTGTTTTTT. The J gene is TRBJ1-4, the V gene TRBV5-4, with unresolved D. This CDR3 is built from 14 residues. Germline values: CDR1 SGHNT, CDR2 YYREEE (reference sequence).

This chain links TRBV9 with TRBJ2-7, with D perhaps matching TRBD2 (5 bases). CDR3 size: 14 residues. Trimming removed 4 bases from V and 0 bases from J, with 11 bases in between. CDR1 SGDLS and CDR2 YYNGEE come from the germline V gene. In nucleotides, the CDR3 is TGTGCCAGCAGCCCCGGACTGGTCTCCTACGAGCAGTACTTC. Translation: CASSPGLVSYEQYF.

V usage is TRBV2 and J usage is TRBJ1-2; D unclear. V lost 4 bases and J 0 bases, leaving 15 bases between the germline ends. CDR1 is SNHLY and CDR2 is FYNNEI in the germline V gene. The CDR3 is made up of 16 amino acids. CDR3 bases: TGTGCCAGCAGTGGGGCGCAGGTCGCTCCTAACTATGGCTACACCTTC. Residues: CASSGAQVAPNYGYTF.

The rearrangement joins TRBV5-4 to TRBJ1-1; D uncertain. Germline V gene data show CDR1 as SGHNT and CDR2 as YYREEE (reference sequence). V was pared by 0 bases and J by 0 bases, with 3 bases between. The CDR3 contains 13 residues. This CDR3 reads CASSLVMNTEAFF. The CDR3 DNA follows: TGTGCCAGCAGCTTGGTTATGAACACTGAAGCTTTCTTT.

The chain couples TRBV10-1 to TRBJ2-7; 7 nucleotides align to TRBD2. This CDR3 contains 15 residues. CDR1 WNHNN and CDR2 SYGVQD come from the germline V gene (reference sequence). The V gene end was trimmed by 6 bases and the J gene end by 7 bases; junction bases not matched to a gene: 15. CDR3 bases: TGCGCCAGCAGCTTAGGGCGAGGACGGGGAGGGGAGCAGTACTTC. Translating it yields CASSLGRGRGGEQYF.

V usage is TRBV7-9 and J usage is TRBJ1-1; the match to TRBD1 covers 10 bases. The CDR3 contains 15 residues. V was clipped by 1 base and J by 10 bases; unmatched bases: 9. Germline V gene data show CDR1 as SEHNR and CDR2 as FQNEAQ (reference sequence). The CDR3 region has the DNA TGTGCCAGCAGCTTAGAGGGACAGGGGCCTTTCGGAGCTTTCTTT. Translating gives CASSLEGQGPFGAFF.

The chain employs TRBV30 and TRBJ1-3; the D gene is possibly TRBD1 (5 bases). The ends were cut back, 2 bases at V and 0 bases at J, with 8 bases in the middle. Germline V CDR1 and CDR2: GTSNPN, SVGIG (reference sequence). This CDR3 region has 14 residues. Written as DNA, the CDR3 is TGTGCCTGGAGTCAGGACATCTCTGGAAACACCATATATTTT. Protein sequence: CAWSQDISGNTIYF.

The chain joins TRBV27 to TRBJ2-3; TRBD2 matches 10 bases. The CDR3 contains 17 residues. V gave up 4 bases and J gave up 6 bases; unmatched junction bases: 13. The germline V gene encodes CDR1 MNHEY and CDR2 SMNVEV (reference sequence). The CDR3, as DNA: TGTGCCAGCAGTTCGCGTACTAGCGGGGCACCCGGGGATACGCAGTATTTT. Residues: CASSSRTSGAPGDTQYF.

The rearrangement joins TRBV4-3 to TRBJ2-3, with 10 bases aligning to TRBD2. V trimming: 3 bases; J trimming: 4 bases; junction bases outside the gene matches: 7. CDR3 length equals 16 residues. CDR1 is LGHNA, CDR2 YSLEER, per germline. The CDR3 loop reads CASSHDLAGEPDTQYF. Written as DNA, the CDR3 is TGCGCCAGCAGCCATGACCTAGCGGGAGAACCAGATACGCAGTATTTT.

This clone was seen just once. The chain employs TRBV2 and TRBJ2-5; tentatively, D is TRBD2 (5 bases). CDR3 length: 12 amino acids. V lost 4 bases, J lost 5 bases, and 8 bases lay in between. The germline V gene encodes CDR1 SNHLY and CDR2 FYNNEI. The CDR3 reads CASSAGVETQYF. The DNA of the CDR3 is TGTGCCAGCAGTGCCGGGGTCGAGACCCAGTACTTC.

This clone was counted once. The chain employs TRBV10-2 and TRBJ2-7; TRBD1 is a possible D gene (6 bases). The germline CDR1 and CDR2 sequences are WSHSY and SAAADI. V gave up 3 bases and J gave up 5 bases, with 17 bases separating them. The CDR3 length is 15 residues. This CDR3 reads CASSDPGHSFHEQYF. In DNA, the CDR3 is TGCGCCAGCAGTGACCCGGGACATTCGTTCCACGAGCAGTACTTC.

The chain uses TRBV5-8 and TRBJ2-3; 10 bases fit TRBD2. V was clipped by 5 bases and J by 2 bases; unmatched bases: 8. This CDR3 has 16 residues. In germline, CDR1 is SGHTS, CDR2 YDEGEE. For the CDR3, the DNA is TGTGCCAGCAGTTCCGGACTAGCGGACCCCACAGATACGCAGTATTTT. This translates into CASSSGLADPTDTQYF.

The gene calls are TRBV28 and TRBJ1-2, with D unresolved. The germline V gene encodes CDR1 MDHEN and CDR2 SYDVKM. The CDR3 has 16 amino acids. V was pared by 3 bases and J by 3 bases, with 17 bases between. The CDR3 DNA is TGTGCCAGCAGTTTCCCCTCGCGGCAGGCGGACTATGGCTACACCTTC. Its protein is CASSFPSRQADYGYTF.

J is TRBJ2-2 and V is TRBV6-5; D possibly corresponds to TRBD2 (6 bases). The CDR3 is made up of 14 amino acids. The V and J ends lost 10 bases and 4 bases respectively, with 16 bases between them. Per the germline V gene, CDR1 is MNHEY and CDR2 is SVGAGI. The CDR3 DNA sequence: TGTGCCACCTCTTGGGGGGACGGCACCGGGGAGCTGTTTTTT. It yields the protein CATSWGDGTGELFF.

The chain uses TRBV6-6 and TRBJ2-1; 11 bases map to TRBD1. Losses at the gene ends were 4 bases for V and 8 bases for J; bases not matched to a gene: 4. Germline CDR1 MNHNY, CDR2 SVGAGI (reference sequence). CDR3 length: 14 amino acids. The CDR3 protein is CASSFGTGGDEQFF. CDR3 DNA sequence: TGTGCCAGCAGTTTTGGGACAGGGGGTGATGAGCAGTTCTTC.

There are a few counts of this clone. Other DNA sequences from this sample encode an identical CDR3 as well. This chain links TRBV5-6 with TRBJ2-5; D unresolved. This CDR3 is built from 13 residues. The ends were cut back, 0 bases at V and 1 base at J, with 4 bases in the middle. Germline V gene data show CDR1 as SGHDT and CDR2 as YYEEEE. The CDR3: CASSLDLQETQYF. The CDR3 nucleotides read TGTGCCAGCAGCTTGGACCTCCAAGAGACCCAGTACTTC.

This chain connects TRBV5-6 to TRBJ2-7, with TRBD2 matching over 13 bases. Trimming cost V 6 bases and J 5 bases; bases outside gene matches: 5. The CDR3 loop spans 14 amino acids. Per germline, CDR1 SGHDT and CDR2 YYEEEE. CDR3 sequence: CASTPGLAGDEQYF. The DNA of the CDR3 is TGTGCCAGCACCCCCGGACTAGCGGGAGACGAGCAGTACTTC.

This chain uses TRBV19 with TRBJ1-5, with D uncertain. This CDR3 comprises 14 residues. Per germline, CDR1 LNHDA and CDR2 SQIVND (reference sequence). With 3 bases removed from V and 3 bases from J, the gap between germline ends came to 9 bases. DNA of the CDR3: TGTGCCAGTAGTATGCGACAAACCAATCAGCCCCAGCATTTT. Residues: CASSMRQTNQPQHF.

As regards this clone: Additional DNA sequences in this sample encode the identical CDR3. The rearrangement uses TRBV7-6 and TRBJ2-3; TRBD2 might be the D (6 bases). This CDR3 spans 14 amino acids. V gave up 2 bases and J gave up 1 base, with 7 bases separating them. Germline V gives CDR1 SGHVS, CDR2 FNYEAQ. The CDR3 loop reads CASSLSGGTDTQYF. As DNA, the CDR3 is TGTGCCAGCAGCTTATCGGGGGGCACAGATACGCAGTATTTT.

The rearrangement uses TRBV4-3 and TRBJ1-6; possible D gene TRBD1, 5 bases. The germline V and J ends were trimmed by 0 bases and 9 bases, with 15 bases remaining between them. CDR3 length: 16 amino acids. CDR1 LGHNA and CDR2 YSLEER come from the germline V gene. CDR3 DNA: TGCGCCAGCAGCCAAGATGGGGGGGAGTCGGGTTCACCCCTCCACTTT. This encodes CASSQDGGESGSPLHF.

The chain combines TRBV5-4 with TRBJ2-7, with 10 positions matching TRBD1. In germline, CDR1 is SGHNT, CDR2 YYREEE (reference sequence). The CDR3 totals 15 residues. V lost 3 bases and J lost 4; bases outside the gene matches: 7. CDR3 amino acids: CASSSRDRGSYEQYF. The CDR3 nucleotides read TGTGCCAGCAGCTCCCGGGACAGGGGTTCTTACGAGCAGTACTTC.

The genes are TRBV6-5 and TRBJ1-6; 9 bases match TRBD1. V lost 0 bases, J lost 7 bases, and 1 base stayed unmatched. The CDR3 totals 15 residues. The germline V gene has CDR1 MNHEY and CDR2 SVGAGI. CDR3 amino acids: CASSYSGTGNSPLHF. CDR3 DNA sequence: TGTGCCAGCAGTTACTCGGGGACAGGGAATTCACCCCTCCACTTT.